The 2 T cell receptor beta chains presented below share a single source sample, sequenced in a study of blood T cell repertoires in COVID-19 (dated by TCRdb to about 2020). The receptor library was made with the immunoSEQ multiplex PCR assay. TCRdb mirrors the immuneACCESS table, restricted to in-frame sequences. Some clones are absent from its copies; in checked studies, under half trace to an unresolved V gene, and the reason for the others is unknown. The sample table holds about 160,000 clones, of which less than 85% were seen once. Clones ranked in the top ten supply 7% of the sample. Sequencing was done on a sample of peripheral blood. These receptors originate from a woman between 40 and 50 years old with COVID-19, enrolled during active disease.

This clone turned up a few times. J is TRBJ1-2 and V is TRBV4-2; D not certain. The CDR3 extends over 16 amino acids. Germline CDR1 reads LGHNA; CDR2 reads YNFKEQ. V was clipped by 0 bases and J by 2 bases, with 13 bases between them. The CDR3 here is CASSQEIGRANYGYTF. The CDR3, as DNA: TGTGCCAGCAGCCAAGAGATAGGGCGGGCAAACTATGGCTACACCTTC.

This rearrangement joins TRBV18 to TRBJ2-7, with 7 bases aligning to TRBD1. V was pared by 5 bases and J by 6 bases, with 7 bases of the junction left unmatched. Germline CDR1 KGHSH, CDR2 LQKENI. CDR3 size: 13 residues. The CDR3 nucleotides are TGTGCCAGCTCAGCGACAGGGACGGGCGAGCAGTACTTC. Translation: CASSATGTGEQYF.